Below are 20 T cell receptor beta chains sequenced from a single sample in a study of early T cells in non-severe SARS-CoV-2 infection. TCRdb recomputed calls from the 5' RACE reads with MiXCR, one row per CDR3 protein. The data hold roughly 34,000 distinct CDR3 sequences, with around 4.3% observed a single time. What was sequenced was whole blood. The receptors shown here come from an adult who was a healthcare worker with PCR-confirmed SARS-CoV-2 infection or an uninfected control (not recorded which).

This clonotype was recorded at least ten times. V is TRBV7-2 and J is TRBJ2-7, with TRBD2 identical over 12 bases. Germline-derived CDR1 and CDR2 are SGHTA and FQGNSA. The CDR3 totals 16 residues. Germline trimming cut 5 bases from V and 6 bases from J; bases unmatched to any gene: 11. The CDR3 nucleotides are TGTGCCAGCAGCACTCCTAGCGGGGGGGCGGCGGGCGAGCAGTACTTC. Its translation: CASSTPSGGAAGEQYF.

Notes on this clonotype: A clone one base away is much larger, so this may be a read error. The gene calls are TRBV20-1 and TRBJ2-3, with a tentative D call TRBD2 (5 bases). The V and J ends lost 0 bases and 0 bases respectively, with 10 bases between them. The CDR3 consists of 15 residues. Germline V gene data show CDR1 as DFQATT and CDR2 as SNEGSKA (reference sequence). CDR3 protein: CSARDSERSTDTQYF. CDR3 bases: TGCAGTGCTAGAGATAGCGAGAGAAGCACAGATACGCAGTATTTT.

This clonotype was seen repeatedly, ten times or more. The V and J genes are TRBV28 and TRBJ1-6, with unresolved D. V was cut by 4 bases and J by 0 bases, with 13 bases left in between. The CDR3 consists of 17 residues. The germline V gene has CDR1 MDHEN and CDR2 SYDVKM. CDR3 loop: CASSSATASSYNSPLHF. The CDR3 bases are TGTGCCAGCAGTTCCGCCACCGCGAGCTCCTATAATTCACCCCTCCACTTT.

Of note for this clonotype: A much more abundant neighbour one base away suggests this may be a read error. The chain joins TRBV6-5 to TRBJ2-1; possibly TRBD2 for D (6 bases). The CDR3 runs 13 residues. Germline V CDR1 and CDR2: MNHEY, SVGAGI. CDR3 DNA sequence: TGTGTCACCCGACTAGACCTTCCCAATGAGCAGTTCTTC. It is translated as CVTRLDLPNEQFF.

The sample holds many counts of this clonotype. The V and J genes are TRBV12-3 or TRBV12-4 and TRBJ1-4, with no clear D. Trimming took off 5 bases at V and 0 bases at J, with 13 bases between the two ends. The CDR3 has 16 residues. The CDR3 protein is CASSLPTDATNEKLFF. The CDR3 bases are TGTGCCAGCAGTCTCCCGACGGACGCAACTAATGAAAAACTGTTTTTT.

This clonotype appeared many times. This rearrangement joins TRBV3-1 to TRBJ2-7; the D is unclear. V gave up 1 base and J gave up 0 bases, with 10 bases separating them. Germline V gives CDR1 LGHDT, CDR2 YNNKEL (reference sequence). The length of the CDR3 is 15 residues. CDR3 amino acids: CASSQVPFSSYEQYF. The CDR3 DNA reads TGTGCCAGCAGCCAAGTTCCCTTCAGCTCCTACGAGCAGTACTTC.

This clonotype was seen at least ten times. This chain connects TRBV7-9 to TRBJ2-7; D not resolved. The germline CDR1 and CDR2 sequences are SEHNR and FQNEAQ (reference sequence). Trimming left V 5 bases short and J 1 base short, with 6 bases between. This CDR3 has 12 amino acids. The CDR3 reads CASSPNSYEQYF. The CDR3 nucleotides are TGTGCCAGCAGCCCGAATTCCTACGAGCAGTACTTC.

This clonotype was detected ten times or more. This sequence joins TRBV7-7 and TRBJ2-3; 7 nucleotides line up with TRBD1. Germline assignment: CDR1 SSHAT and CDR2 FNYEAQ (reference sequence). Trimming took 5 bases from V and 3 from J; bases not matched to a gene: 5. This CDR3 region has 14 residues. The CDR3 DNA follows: TGTGCCAGCAGCCAATTGACAGGGACAGATACGCAGTATTTT. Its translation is CASSQLTGTDTQYF. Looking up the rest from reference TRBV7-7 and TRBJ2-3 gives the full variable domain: GAGVSQSPRYKVTKRGQDVTLRCDPISSHATLYWYQQALGQGPEFLTYFNYEAQPDKSGLPSDRFSAERPEGSISTLTIQRTEQRDSAMYRCASSQLTGTDTQYFGPGTRLTVL.

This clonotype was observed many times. CDR3 sequence: CSVRTSGSYEQYF. CDR3 coding DNA: TGCAGCGTTCGAACTAGCGGGTCCTACGAGCAGTACTTC. J is TRBJ2-7 and V is TRBV29-1; TRBD2 agrees at 9 bases. The V gene end was trimmed by 5 bases and the J gene end by 1 base; junction bases not matched to a gene: 3. Germline V gene lookup returns CDR1 SQVTM and CDR2 ANQGSEA. The CDR3 has 13 amino acids.

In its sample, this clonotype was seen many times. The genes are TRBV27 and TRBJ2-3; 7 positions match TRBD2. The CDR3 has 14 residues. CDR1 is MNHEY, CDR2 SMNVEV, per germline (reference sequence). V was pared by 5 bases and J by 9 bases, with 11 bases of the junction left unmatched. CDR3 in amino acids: CASSTSGKGRTQYF. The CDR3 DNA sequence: TGTGCCAGCAGTACCAGCGGGAAGGGGAGGACGCAGTATTTT.

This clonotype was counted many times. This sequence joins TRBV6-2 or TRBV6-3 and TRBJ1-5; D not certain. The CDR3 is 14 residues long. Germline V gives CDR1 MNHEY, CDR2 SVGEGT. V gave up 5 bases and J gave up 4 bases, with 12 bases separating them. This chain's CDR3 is CASSASVPNQPQHF. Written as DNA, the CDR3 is TGTGCCAGCAGTGCTTCGGTCCCTAATCAGCCCCAGCATTTT.

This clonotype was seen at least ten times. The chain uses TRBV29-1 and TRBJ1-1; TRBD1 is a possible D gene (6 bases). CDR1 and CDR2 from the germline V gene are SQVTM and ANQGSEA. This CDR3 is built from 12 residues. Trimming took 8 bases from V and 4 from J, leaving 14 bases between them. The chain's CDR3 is CSLVTGSTEAFF. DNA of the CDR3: TGCAGCTTAGTCACAGGGAGCACTGAAGCTTTCTTT. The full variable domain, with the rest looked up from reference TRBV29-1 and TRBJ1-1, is SAVISQKPSRDICQRGTSLTIQCQVDSQVTMMFWYRQQPGQSLTLIATANQGSEATYESGFVIDKFPISRPNLTFSTLTVSNMSPEDSSIYLCSLVTGSTEAFFGQGTRLTVV.

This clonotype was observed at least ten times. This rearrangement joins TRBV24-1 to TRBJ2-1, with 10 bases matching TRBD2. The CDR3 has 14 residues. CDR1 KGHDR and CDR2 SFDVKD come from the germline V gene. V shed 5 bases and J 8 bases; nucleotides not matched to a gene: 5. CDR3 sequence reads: CATSGTSGVDEQFF. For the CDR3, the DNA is TGTGCCACCAGTGGGACTAGCGGTGTAGATGAGCAGTTCTTC.

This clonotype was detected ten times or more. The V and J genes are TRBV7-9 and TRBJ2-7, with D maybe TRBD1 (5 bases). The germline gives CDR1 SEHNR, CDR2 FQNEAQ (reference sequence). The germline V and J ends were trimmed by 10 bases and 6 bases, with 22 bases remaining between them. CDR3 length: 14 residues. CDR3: CATSARQGRSEQYF. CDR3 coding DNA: TGTGCCACCTCAGCTAGGCAGGGTAGGAGCGAGCAGTACTTC.

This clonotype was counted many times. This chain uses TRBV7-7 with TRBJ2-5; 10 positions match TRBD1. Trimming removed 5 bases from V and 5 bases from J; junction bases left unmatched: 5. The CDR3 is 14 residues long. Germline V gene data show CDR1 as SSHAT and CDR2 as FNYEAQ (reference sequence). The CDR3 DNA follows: TGTGCCAGCAGCCGGGACAGGGGAGCGGAGACCCAGTACTTC. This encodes CASSRDRGAETQYF.

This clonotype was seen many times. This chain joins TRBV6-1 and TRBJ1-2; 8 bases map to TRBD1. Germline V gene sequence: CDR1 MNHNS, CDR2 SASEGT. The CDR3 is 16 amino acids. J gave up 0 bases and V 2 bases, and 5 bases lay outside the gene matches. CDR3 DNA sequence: TGTGCCAGCAGTGAAACGGGACAGGTCGCTAACTATGGCTACACCTTC. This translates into CASSETGQVANYGYTF.

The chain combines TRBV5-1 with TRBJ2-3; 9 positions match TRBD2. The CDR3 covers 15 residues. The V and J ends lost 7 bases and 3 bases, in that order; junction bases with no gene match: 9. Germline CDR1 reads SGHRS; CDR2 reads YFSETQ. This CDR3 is CASAPTSGVTDTQYF. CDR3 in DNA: TGCGCCAGCGCTCCGACTAGCGGAGTGACAGATACGCAGTATTTT.

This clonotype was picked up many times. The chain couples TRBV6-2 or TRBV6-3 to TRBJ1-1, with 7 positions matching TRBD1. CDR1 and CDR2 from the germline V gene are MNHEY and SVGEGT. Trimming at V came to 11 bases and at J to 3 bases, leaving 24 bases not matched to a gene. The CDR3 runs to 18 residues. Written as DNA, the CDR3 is TGTGCCGCGAAAAGTTACCAAGGGGGCTCGAGGGTAGACACTGAAGCTTTCTTT. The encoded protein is CAAKSYQGGSRVDTEAFF.

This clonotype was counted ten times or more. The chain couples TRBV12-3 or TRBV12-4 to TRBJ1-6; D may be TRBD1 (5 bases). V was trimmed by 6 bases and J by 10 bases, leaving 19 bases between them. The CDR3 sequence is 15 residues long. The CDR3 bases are TGTGCCAGCAGCTATGACAGAGGCCGGGGATCACCCCTCCACTTT. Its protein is CASSYDRGRGSPLHF.

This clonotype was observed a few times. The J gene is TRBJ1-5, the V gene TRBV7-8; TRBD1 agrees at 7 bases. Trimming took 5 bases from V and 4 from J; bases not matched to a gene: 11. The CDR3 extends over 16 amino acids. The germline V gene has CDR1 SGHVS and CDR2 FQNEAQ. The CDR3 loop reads CASSPMGTASNQPQHF. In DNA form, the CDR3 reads TGTGCCAGCAGCCCAATGGGGACAGCCAGTAATCAGCCCCAGCATTTT.